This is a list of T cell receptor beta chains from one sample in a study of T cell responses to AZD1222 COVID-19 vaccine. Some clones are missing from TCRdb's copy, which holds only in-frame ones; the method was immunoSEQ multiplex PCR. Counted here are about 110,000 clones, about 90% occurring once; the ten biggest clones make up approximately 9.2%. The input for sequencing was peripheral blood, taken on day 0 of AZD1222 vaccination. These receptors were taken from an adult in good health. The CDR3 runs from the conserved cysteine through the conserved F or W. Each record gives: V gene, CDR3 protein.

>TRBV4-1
CASSQDPGPSKLYGYTF
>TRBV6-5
CASSYSAENTEAFF
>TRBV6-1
CASSEGTGGYSPLHF
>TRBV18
CASSPGAGVRTGELFF
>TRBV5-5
CASSQYDRQNQPQHF
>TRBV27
CASSRSGTGAEKLFF
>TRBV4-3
CASSQTSGSLNEQFF
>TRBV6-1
CASSVRGAYSNQPQHF
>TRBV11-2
CASRPRSLSGNTIYF
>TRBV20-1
CSAGVREKLFF
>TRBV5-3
CARSLVLLGADYGYTF
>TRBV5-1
CASSLPRGFIGELFF
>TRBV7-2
CASSLETSSNEQFF
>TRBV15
CATSRDLAETQYF
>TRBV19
CASTPRGIWNSPLHF
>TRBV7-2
CASRSIGLGGETQYF
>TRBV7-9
CASSLAGTFNYGYTF
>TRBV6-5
CASSYPRGTAYEQYF
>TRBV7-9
CAAGGARTDTQYF
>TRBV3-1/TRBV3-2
CASSHFSGGDQFF
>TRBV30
CAWSVEGLRGYTF
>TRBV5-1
CASSLENRGRGTDTQYF
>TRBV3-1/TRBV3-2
CASSHPGVSNEQFF
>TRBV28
CASSFFSGANVLTF
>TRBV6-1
CASSEPAGSNEKLFF
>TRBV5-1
CASSLRPQETYEQYF
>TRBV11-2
CASRPRASGTPSAKNIQYF
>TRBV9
CASSVDGAPAYEQYF
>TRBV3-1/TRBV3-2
CASSDGYEQYF
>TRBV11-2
CASSNNFQGTEAFF
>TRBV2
CASRGTGGGTEAFF
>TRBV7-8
CASSLEGGEGVYEQYF
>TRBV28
CASSSRTGIKETQYF
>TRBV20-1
CSASIPGNTEAFF
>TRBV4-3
CASSQVVMSGNQPQHF
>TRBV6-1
CASSEGQGFHEQYF
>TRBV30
CAWSVGQGGYGYTF
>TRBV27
CASSPGLAGVGKAGELFF
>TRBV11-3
CASSTAGAGYGGKTQYF
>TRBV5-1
CASSLYGGADTQYF
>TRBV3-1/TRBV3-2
CASSVRGSRETQYF
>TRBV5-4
CASSLKEAGDTQYF